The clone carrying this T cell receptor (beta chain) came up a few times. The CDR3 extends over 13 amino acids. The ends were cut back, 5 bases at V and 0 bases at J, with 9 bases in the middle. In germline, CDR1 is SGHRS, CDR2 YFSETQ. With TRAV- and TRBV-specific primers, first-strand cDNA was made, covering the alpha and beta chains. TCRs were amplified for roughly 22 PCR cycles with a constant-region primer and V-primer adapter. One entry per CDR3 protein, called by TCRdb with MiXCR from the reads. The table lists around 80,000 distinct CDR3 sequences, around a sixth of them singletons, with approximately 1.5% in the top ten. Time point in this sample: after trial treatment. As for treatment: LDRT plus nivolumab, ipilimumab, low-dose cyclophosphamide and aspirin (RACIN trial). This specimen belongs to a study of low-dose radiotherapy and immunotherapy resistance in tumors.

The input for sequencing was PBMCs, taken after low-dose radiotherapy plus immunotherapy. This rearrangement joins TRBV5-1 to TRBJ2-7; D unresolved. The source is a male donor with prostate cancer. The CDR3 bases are TGCGCCAGCAGTCCAGCCTCCTCCTACGAGCAGTACTTC. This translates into CASSPASSYEQYF.